The T cell receptor beta chain described here comes from a study of shared clonotypes between healthy human individuals. Findings and caveats of the study: Among donors, sharing of clonotypes was expected to be affected by sequencing depth. It was observed that approximately 5% of naive CD4 clonotypes were shared across a handful of donors.

Notes on this clone: As yet, its antigen is unknown.

When replicate PCRs were run on sorted subsets, they used 150 to 250 ng DNA, about 30,000 T cell genomes. Assay used: immunoSEQ multiplex PCR; TCRdb lists only in-frame clones, some missing. The sample lists nearly 1,000,000 clones; about 80% were seen once. Looked up from germline, CDR1 is MGHRA and CDR2 is YSYEKL. V gave up 0 bases and J gave up 0 bases; unmatched junction bases: 12. The CDR3 is made up of 19 amino acids. V and J are TRBV4-1 and TRBJ2-7; TRBD2 agrees at 9 bases. Sequenced input: memory CD4+ T cells sorted from blood. The subset denotes: CD45RA-negative fraction. This sequence originates from a man younger than 35 in good health. As DNA, the CDR3 is TGCGCCAGCAGCCAAGATCCGCCCAGCGGGGGGCGGAGCTCCTACGAGCAGTACTTC. Amino acid sequence: CASSQDPPSGGRSSYEQYF.